This TCR beta chain was recovered during a study of response to subunit inactivated influenza vaccine. Overall study results and limits: Only a handful of new T cells, the authors suggested, are recruited with each seasonal influenza vaccination.

This clonotype was observed a few times. Its specificity is unknown. TCRdb processed the RT-PCR reads anew with MiXCR; each CDR3 protein has one entry. This table holds around 710,000 distinct CDR3 sequences, approximately 15% found once. V lost 5 bases and J 2 bases, leaving 15 bases between the germline ends. Per the germline V gene, CDR1 is MDHEN and CDR2 is SYDVKM. The CDR3 runs to 15 residues. The chain uses TRBV28 and TRBJ2-5; D ambiguous. The receptor's source is a man aged 50-59 years who received an inactivated influenza vaccine. The sample was PBMCs from blood, taken approximately 15 days before vaccination. CDR3 amino acids: CASSQGRMPQETQYF. The CDR3 region has the DNA TGTGCCAGCAGTCAAGGACGGATGCCACAAGAGACCCAGTACTTC. The full variable domain, with the rest looked up from reference TRBV28 and TRBJ2-5, is DVKVTQSSRYLVKRTGEKVFLECVQDMDHENMFWYRQDPGLGLRLIYFSYDVKMKEKGDIPEGYSVSREKKERFSLILESASTNQTSMYLCASSQGRMPQETQYFGPGTRLLVL.